Presented here are 25 T cell receptor beta chains from one specimen sequenced in a study of blood T cell repertoires in COVID-19. TCRdb's copy holds only in-frame clones and misses some; the assay was immunoSEQ multiplex PCR. The table has approximately 200,000 clones, 80% to 90% seen once. Sequenced: PBMCs or T cells enriched from blood (not recorded which). The receptors stem from a man younger than 40 who had recovered from COVID-19.

V is TRBV9 and J is TRBJ1-2; 9 positions match TRBD1. This CDR3 contains 15 residues. Per the germline V gene, CDR1 is SGDLS and CDR2 is YYNGEE. V lost 4 bases, J lost 3 bases, and 7 bases stayed unmatched. Here the CDR3 DNA reads TGTGCCAGCAGCCCCCCAACAGGGGGCGACTATGGCTACACCTTC. It codes for CASSPPTGGDYGYTF.

The chain uses TRBV5-5 and TRBJ2-1; 7 bases are a match to TRBD2. The CDR3 loop spans 15 amino acids. V lost 0 bases, J lost 3 bases, and 3 bases stayed unmatched. The germline CDR1 and CDR2 sequences are SGHKS and YYEKEE (reference sequence). In DNA form, the CDR3 reads TGTGCCAGCAGCTTGGAGCTAGCGGACTACAATGAGCAGTTCTTC. Residues: CASSLELADYNEQFF.

The gene calls are TRBV5-1 and TRBJ1-4; 8 bases align to TRBD1. Germline V gives CDR1 SGHRS, CDR2 YFSETQ. Unmatched junction bases numbered 9, after V lost 3 bases and J lost 5 bases. CDR3 length: 16 residues. The CDR3 loop reads CASSSPQGARNEKLFF. In nucleotides, the CDR3 is TGCGCCAGCAGCTCCCCCCAGGGGGCTAGAAATGAAAAACTGTTTTTT.

This rearrangement joins TRBV7-8 to TRBJ1-5; D possibly corresponds to TRBD1 (5 bases). This CDR3 has 17 amino acids. Trimming shortened V by 1 base and J by 0 bases, and 13 bases separated the two germline ends. Germline assignment: CDR1 SGHVS and CDR2 FQNEAQ. The CDR3 region is CASSLVAGRISNQPQHF. The CDR3 DNA is TGTGCCAGCAGCTTAGTGGCAGGGAGGATTAGCAATCAGCCCCAGCATTTT.

A few counts support this clone. The chain has TRBV2 and TRBJ1-2, with 7 nucleotides matching TRBD1. The CDR3 length is 14 residues. Germline V gene lookup returns CDR1 SNHLY and CDR2 FYNNEI. V was pared by 6 bases and J by 4 bases, with 8 bases of the junction left unmatched. As DNA, the CDR3 is TGTGCCAGCAGGGACCCGGGACAGACCTATGGCTACACCTTC. Protein sequence: CASRDPGQTYGYTF.

This clone was counted between two and nine times. V and J are TRBV24-1 and TRBJ1-2; the match to TRBD1 covers 8 bases. Trimming took 2 bases from V and 4 from J; bases not matched to a gene: 5. CDR3 size: 15 residues. CDR1 is KGHDR, CDR2 SFDVKD, per germline. CDR3 in DNA: TGTGCCACCAGTGATTCCCCCGGACAGGGCTATGGCTACACCTTC. Translation gives CATSDSPGQGYGYTF.

The chain employs TRBV30 and TRBJ2-1; the D is unclear. This CDR3 has 11 residues. Trimming cost V 3 bases and J 11 bases, with 11 bases left between them. Looked up from germline, CDR1 is GTSNPN and CDR2 is SVGIG (reference sequence). CDR3 protein: CAWRSEAKQFF. As DNA, the CDR3 is TGTGCCTGGAGAAGCGAGGCCAAGCAGTTCTTC.

This clone was seen a handful of times. This chain links TRBV9 with TRBJ2-5; unclear D gene. Trimming removed 3 bases at V and 1 base at J, with 10 bases between. The CDR3 loop spans 14 amino acids. In germline, CDR1 is SGDLS, CDR2 YYNGEE. For the CDR3, the DNA is TGTGCCAGCAGCGACTACGGGTCCCAAGAGACCCAGTACTTC. It yields the protein CASSDYGSQETQYF.

DNA of the CDR3: TGCGCCAGACAGGGCGAAGGAGACGAGCAGTACTTC. It is translated as CARQGEGDEQYF. The genes are TRBV23-1 and TRBJ2-7, with D possibly matching TRBD1 (6 bases). TRBV23-1 is recorded as an ORF, its role being uncertain. The length of the CDR3 is 12 residues. The V end was cut by 9 bases, the J end by 5 bases, with 14 bases between.

The chain uses TRBV18 and TRBJ2-3; the D is unclear. Trimming took 3 bases from V and 2 from J, leaving 15 bases between them. Germline CDR1 KGHSH, CDR2 LQKENI. This CDR3 is built from 16 residues. This chain's CDR3 is CASSPYPSKNTDTQYF. The CDR3 DNA follows: TGTGCCAGCTCACCCTACCCCTCAAAGAACACAGATACGCAGTATTTT.

The V and J genes are TRBV28 and TRBJ1-4; a possible D gene is TRBD1 (5 bases). Trimming removed 5 bases at V and 17 bases at J, with 18 bases between. CDR1 MDHEN and CDR2 SYDVKM come from the germline V gene. This CDR3 spans 12 amino acids. The CDR3 sequence is CASSPTPTELFF. Written as DNA, the CDR3 is TGTGCCAGCAGTCCTACTCCGACAGAGTTATTTTTT.

At least ten counts were recorded for this clone. The rearrangement uses TRBV4-3 and TRBJ2-1, with TRBD2 as a possible D gene (6 bases). V lost 1 base and J 8 bases, leaving 12 bases between the germline ends. This CDR3 contains 14 residues. CDR1 is LGHNA, CDR2 YSLEER, per germline. The CDR3 DNA is TGCGCCAGCAGCCAAGGTATAGGGAGGCATGAGCAGTTCTTC. It specifies CASSQGIGRHEQFF.

The CDR3 is CASSEYGGFTNSPLHF. As DNA, the CDR3 is TGTGCCAGCAGTGAATATGGAGGGTTTACGAATTCACCCCTCCACTTT. The V gene is TRBV25-1, the J gene TRBJ1-6; D is unresolved. The CDR3 sequence is 16 residues long. Germline CDR1 MGHDK, CDR2 SYGVNS. The ends were cut back, 0 bases at V and 7 bases at J, with 13 bases in the middle.

This clone was counted a single time. The J gene is TRBJ2-6, the V gene TRBV21-1; TRBD2 was called by the table and not checked on the DNA. TRBV21-1 is a listed pseudogene. This CDR3 has 16 amino acids. The CDR3 sequence: CASTRGAPSGANVLTF. The CDR3 DNA reads as TGTGCCAGCACCCGGGGGGCACCATCTGGGGCCAACGTCCTGACTTTC.

The chain is built from TRBV7-2 and TRBJ1-4; weak D call: TRBD1 (5 bases). Germline values: CDR1 SGHTA, CDR2 FQGNSA. V shed 2 bases and J shed 3 bases, with 13 bases lying between them. The CDR3 loop spans 16 amino acids. The CDR3 DNA sequence: TGTGCCAGCAGCTTATTTACCAGGGCGGCTAATGAAAAACTGTTTTTT. Translated, it gives CASSLFTRAANEKLFF.

This clone has a handful of counts. The CDR3: CASSLGSGPDTEAFF. The CDR3 DNA follows: TGTGCCAGCAGCTTAGGATCAGGGCCGGACACTGAAGCTTTCTTT. V usage is TRBV11-3 and J usage is TRBJ1-1; D is possibly TRBD1 (5 bases). Trimming stripped 1 base from V and 3 bases from J, with 12 bases between. This CDR3 has 15 amino acids. CDR1 and CDR2 from the germline V gene are SGHNT and YENEEA.

Comment on this clone: The junction differs from germline at one of its ends, possibly a read error. The chain links TRBV11-2 to TRBJ1-4, with TRBD1 identical over 9 bases. The CDR3 runs 17 residues. The germline V gene encodes CDR1 SGHAT and CDR2 FQNNGV. The CDR3 spells CASSLMGPGQGSEKLFF. The CDR3 DNA follows: TGTGCTAGCAGCTTAATGGGTCCGGGACAGGGAAGTGAAAAACTGTTTTTT. Drawing the rest from reference TRBV11-2 and TRBJ1-4, the complete variable domain is EAGVAQSPRYKIIEKRQSVAFWCNPISGHATLYWYQQILGQGPKLLIQFQNNGVVDDSQLPKDRFSAERLKGVDSTLKIQPAKLEDSAVYLCASSLMGPGQGSEKLFFGSGTQLSVL.

This chain connects TRBV29-1 to TRBJ1-1; D possibly corresponds to TRBD1 (6 bases). The germline CDR1 and CDR2 sequences are SQVTM and ANQGSEA. The CDR3 covers 13 residues. In nucleotides, the CDR3 is TGCAGTTATGTTGGGGGCGTGAACACTGAAGCTTTCTTT. The encoded protein is CSYVGGVNTEAFF. The variable domain in full, completed from reference TRBV29-1 and TRBJ1-1, reads SAVISQKPSRDICQRGTSLTIQCQVDSQVTMMFWYRQQPGQSLTLIATANQGSEATYESGFVIDKFPISRPNLTFSTLTVSNMSPEDSSIYLCSYVGGVNTEAFFGQGTRLTVV.

The J gene is TRBJ1-4, the V gene TRBV19; D remains ambiguous. CDR3 length: 14 amino acids. Trimming took 5 bases from V and 0 from J, leaving 7 bases between them. The V gene's germline CDR1 is LNHDA and CDR2 SQIVND (reference sequence). CDR3 in DNA: TGTGCCAGTAGTCGCGCGACAACTAATGAAAAACTGTTTTTT. Protein sequence: CASSRATTNEKLFF. Together with reference TRBV19 and TRBJ1-4, the CDR3 gives the full variable domain: DGGITQSPKYLFRKEGQNVTLSCEQNLNHDAMYWYRQDPGQGLRLIYYSQIVNDFQKGDIAEGYSVSREKKESFPLTVTSAQKNPTAFYLCASSRATTNEKLFFGSGTQLSVL.

The chain couples TRBV4-2 to TRBJ1-3; TRBD1 matches 9 bases. This CDR3 is 15 amino acids long. V trimming: 4 bases; J trimming: 2 bases; junction bases outside the gene matches: 3. Germline CDR1 is LGHNA and CDR2 is YNFKEQ. CDR3 sequence: CASSRGTGPGNTIYF. The CDR3 nucleotides read TGTGCCAGCAGCCGCGGGACAGGGCCTGGAAACACCATATATTTT.

This clone came up once. The V call is TRBV4-3, the J call TRBJ2-7; perhaps TRBD2 as D (6 bases). The V and J ends lost 1 base and 1 base respectively, with 8 bases between them. The CDR3 has 14 residues. Germline V gives CDR1 LGHNA, CDR2 YSLEER. This CDR3 is CASSQGRGSYEQYF. The CDR3, as DNA: TGCGCCAGCAGCCAAGGGAGGGGTTCCTACGAGCAGTACTTC.

The J gene is TRBJ1-4, the V gene TRBV5-1, with TRBD1 matching over 9 bases. Germline CDR1 SGHRS, CDR2 YFSETQ. The CDR3 totals 15 residues. V shed 2 bases and J 7 bases; nucleotides not matched to a gene: 6. CDR3 loop: CASSLGTGSSEKLFF. The CDR3 DNA reads TGCGCCAGCAGCTTAGGGACAGGGTCAAGTGAAAAACTGTTTTTT. The variable domain in full, with the rest retrieved from reference TRBV5-1 and TRBJ1-4, is KAGVTQTPRYLIKTRGQQVTLSCSPISGHRSVSWYQQTPGQGLQFLFEYFSETQRNKGNFPGRFSGRQFSNSRSEMNVSTLELGDSALYLCASSLGTGSSEKLFFGSGTQLSVL.

This chain uses TRBV4-2 with TRBJ2-7; 8 nucleotides match TRBD1. The CDR3 extends over 14 amino acids. CDR1 is LGHNA, CDR2 YNFKEQ, per germline. V lost 3 bases and J lost 7; bases outside the gene matches: 8. The CDR3: CASSQRTGSGEQYF. In DNA form, the CDR3 reads TGTGCCAGCAGCCAGAGGACAGGGTCGGGTGAGCAGTACTTC.

The chain has TRBV29-1 and TRBJ1-2; D ambiguous. V lost 3 bases and J 4 bases, leaving 9 bases between the germline ends. The CDR3 runs 12 residues. Germline V gene sequence: CDR1 SQVTM, CDR2 ANQGSEA. In DNA form, the CDR3 reads TGCAGCGTTGACTCGGGTTCCTATGGCTACACCTTC. Translating it yields CSVDSGSYGYTF.

The chain employs TRBV5-1 and TRBJ2-3; 10 nucleotides match TRBD2. Trimming cost V 3 bases and J 4 bases; bases outside gene matches: 8. The CDR3 has 16 residues. Germline CDR1 and CDR2: SGHRS and YFSETQ. The CDR3 DNA reads TGCGCCAGCAGCTCCACTTTAAGCGGGAGGGCAGATACGCAGTATTTT. It encodes CASSSTLSGRADTQYF.